A single sample gave rise to the 25 T cell receptor beta chains below, sequenced in a study of patients and donors after allogeneic stem cell transplantation. TCRdb re-called the RT-PCR reads through MiXCR, storing one row per CDR3 protein. Of roughly 940,000 distinct CDR3 sequences in the sample, about 20% are singletons; the top ten hold 5.5% to 6.5%. The sequenced sample consisted of blood, either unsorted or a sorted T cell fraction (not recorded which). Source of these receptors: a human donor who was either an allogeneic HSCT recipient or a stem cell or donor lymphocyte infusion donor (not recorded which). It is not recorded whose cells these are; they may come from a transplant donor.

The V gene is TRBV6-1, the J gene TRBJ2-3; no definite D call. Germline CDR1 MNHNS, CDR2 SASEGT. With 6 bases removed from V and 7 bases from J, the gap between germline ends came to 17 bases. This CDR3 is 14 amino acids long. This CDR3 is CASSPFGVQYTQYF. CDR3 sequence (DNA): TGTGCCAGCAGCCCATTTGGGGTACAGTATACGCAGTATTTT.

This clonotype turned up a few times. The rearrangement joins TRBV6-6 to TRBJ2-5, with unresolved D. The CDR3 has 13 residues. CDR1 and CDR2 from the germline V gene are MNHNY and SVGAGI (reference sequence). The V and J ends lost 8 bases and 5 bases respectively, with 15 bases between them. CDR3 in DNA: TGTGCCAGCTGTTCGGGTCTGCCCGAGACCCAGTACTTC. This translates into CASCSGLPETQYF.

V usage is TRBV7-9 and J usage is TRBJ2-5; 9 bases agree with TRBD1. V dropped 5 bases and J dropped 2; count of bases not matched to a gene: 9. CDR3 length: 16 amino acids. Germline loops: CDR1 SEHNR, CDR2 FQNEAQ (reference sequence). Here the CDR3 DNA reads TGTGCCAGCAGCCCTCGGGACAGGGATGGACAAGAGACCCAGTACTTC. Translating it yields CASSPRDRDGQETQYF.

This sequence joins TRBV6-5 and TRBJ2-7, with D perhaps matching TRBD2 (6 bases). V was clipped by 2 bases and J by 6 bases, with 17 bases between them. The CDR3 extends over 15 amino acids. Germline loops: CDR1 MNHEY, CDR2 SVGAGI. The CDR3: CASSYATGVPLEQYF. The DNA for the CDR3 is TGTGCCAGCAGTTACGCAACGGGAGTCCCCCTCGAGCAGTACTTC.

The chain uses TRBV24-1 and TRBJ2-5; a weak D match, TRBD1 (5 bases). CDR3 size: 12 residues. Germline CDR1 is KGHDR and CDR2 is SFDVKD. Trimming stripped 7 bases from V and 2 bases from J, with 7 bases between. The CDR3 nucleotides are TGTGCCACCAGCAGGACACAAGAGACCCAGTACTTC. It specifies CATSRTQETQYF.

This clonotype was seen a few times. This rearrangement joins TRBV19 to TRBJ2-2, with TRBD1 identical over 8 bases. Trimming took 7 bases from V and 5 from J; bases not matched to a gene: 12. CDR3 length: 16 residues. The germline V gene encodes CDR1 LNHDA and CDR2 SQIVND (reference sequence). As DNA, the CDR3 is TGTGCCAGTAAAGGCGCCGGGACAGGTCGGACCGGGGAGCTGTTTTTT. It is translated as CASKGAGTGRTGELFF.

This clonotype was seen more than once but under ten times. V gene TRBV9 combines with J gene TRBJ1-5; TRBD1 agrees at 7 bases. V gave up 0 bases and J gave up 5 bases; unmatched junction bases: 5. Per the germline V gene, CDR1 is SGDLS and CDR2 is YYNGEE. The CDR3 has 15 residues. The CDR3 DNA reads TGTGCCAGCAGCGTAGGGGGACAGCAAGATCAGCCCCAGCATTTT. Translated: CASSVGGQQDQPQHF.

This clonotype was counted between two and nine times. The V gene is TRBV9, the J gene TRBJ2-7; maybe TRBD2 (6 bases). Germline lookup yields CDR1 SGDLS and CDR2 YYNGEE. V was clipped by 3 bases and J by 5 bases, with 12 bases between them. The CDR3 extends over 13 amino acids. The CDR3 sequence is CASSGGTLDEQYF. The CDR3 DNA reads as TGTGCCAGCAGCGGCGGGACGCTGGACGAGCAGTACTTC. The full variable domain, its missing parts supplied by reference TRBV9 and TRBJ2-7, is DSGVTQTPKHLITATGQRVTLRCSPRSGDLSVYWYQQSLDQGLQFLIQYYNGEERAKGNILERFSAQQFPDLHSELNLSSLELGDSALYFCASSGGTLDEQYFGPGTRLTVT.

In this sample, this clonotype turned up a few times. The CDR3 here is CASSSWSAGQFF. In nucleotides, the CDR3 is TGTGCCAGCAGTTCGTGGTCCGCGGGGCAGTTCTTC. The chain employs TRBV6-6 and TRBJ2-1; possible D gene TRBD2, 5 bases. V lost 4 bases and J lost 12, with 13 bases in between. Germline V lookup: CDR1 MNHNY, CDR2 SVGAGI (reference sequence). The CDR3 spans 12 residues.

As regards this clonotype: Mismatch with germline at one junction end may stem from a read error. The chain couples TRBV5-1 to TRBJ2-5; D remains ambiguous. CDR1 and CDR2 (germline): SGHRS, YFSETQ. The CDR3 has 15 residues. CDR3 coding DNA: TGCCCCAGCAGCTTGGTATTGCAGCCTCAAGAGACCCAGTACTTC. As protein: CPSSLVLQPQETQYF.

In its sample, this clonotype was seen a few times. V and J are TRBV2 and TRBJ2-3; 10 positions match TRBD2. There are 14 residues in the CDR3. J lost 4 bases, V lost 8 bases, and 6 bases had no gene match. CDR1 is SNHLY and CDR2 is FYNNEI in the germline V gene. The CDR3 is CASEREGWADTQYF. CDR3 DNA sequence: TGTGCCAGCGAGCGGGAGGGATGGGCAGATACGCAGTATTTT.

The genes are TRBV12-5 and TRBJ2-7, with 7 positions matching TRBD1. Germline V CDR1 and CDR2: LGHNT, FRNRAP. CDR3 length: 17 amino acids. V gave up 1 base and J gave up 4 bases; unmatched junction bases: 13. The CDR3 DNA reads as TGTGCTAGTGGTTTGGCCCTCCCGGGACAGTTTCCTTACGAGCAGTACTTC. Translating gives CASGLALPGQFPYEQYF.

This clonotype has a handful of counts. V usage is TRBV5-1 and J usage is TRBJ1-5; tentatively, D is TRBD1 (6 bases). Germline loops: CDR1 SGHRS, CDR2 YFSETQ. Trimming left V 0 bases short and J 6 bases short, with 13 bases between. This CDR3 has 15 residues. The CDR3: CASSLVPGHRQPQHF. DNA of the CDR3: TGCGCCAGCAGCTTGGTTCCGGGACACCGTCAGCCCCAGCATTTT.

This clonotype showed up just a few times. The V call is TRBV20-1, the J call TRBJ1-4; no clear D gene. V was pared by 3 bases and J by 7 bases, with 15 bases between. The CDR3 has 14 amino acids. Germline V CDR1 and CDR2: DFQATT, SNEGSKA (reference sequence). This chain's CDR3 is CSASDRGWGEKLFF. The CDR3 DNA is TGCAGTGCTAGTGATCGGGGTTGGGGTGAAAAACTGTTTTTT.

This clonotype was seen more than once but under ten times. The V gene is TRBV6-1, the J gene TRBJ2-2, with TRBD2 matching 11 bases. With V trimmed by 4 bases and J by 0 bases, 4 bases remained unmatched. CDR1 is MNHNS and CDR2 is SASEGT in the germline V gene. The CDR3 is 17 amino acids. CDR3 sequence (DNA): TGTGCCAGCAGTGGCGGGACTAGCGGTGCGAACACCGGGGAGCTGTTTTTT. It yields the protein CASSGGTSGANTGELFF.

This clonotype turned up a few times. This chain connects TRBV20-1 to TRBJ1-6, with D maybe TRBD1 (6 bases). The V end lost 2 bases, the J end lost 10 bases, and 15 bases lay between the germline ends. This CDR3 is 14 amino acids long. Germline V gene lookup returns CDR1 DFQATT and CDR2 SNEGSKA (reference sequence). CDR3 protein: CSARYQAGDSPLHF. CDR3 in DNA: TGCAGTGCTAGATACCAGGCAGGGGACTCACCCCTCCACTTT.

This rearrangement joins TRBV5-1 to TRBJ2-3, with D tentatively TRBD2 (7 bases). The CDR3 loop spans 14 amino acids. Per the germline V gene, CDR1 is SGHRS and CDR2 is YFSETQ. The CDR3 nucleotides are TGCGCTTTCTCAGAGGGGGGGGCGGCGGATACGCAGTATTTT. It codes for CAFSEGGAADTQYF.

In its sample, this clonotype was seen once. The V gene is TRBV20-1, the J gene TRBJ1-5, with unresolved D. CDR3 size: 13 residues. Germline CDR1 reads DFQATT; CDR2 reads SNEGSKA (reference sequence). V was shortened by 0 bases and J by 7 bases, with 10 bases between the two germline ends. The chain's CDR3 is CSARDLGDQPQHF. In DNA, the CDR3 is TGCAGTGCTAGAGATCTCGGTGACCAGCCCCAGCATTTT.

The chain carries TRBV7-9 and TRBJ1-2; the D is unclear. The V end lost 6 bases, the J end lost 8 bases, and 10 bases lay between the germline ends. CDR1 and CDR2 (germline): SEHNR, FQNEAQ (reference sequence). The CDR3 has 11 amino acids. The CDR3 protein is CASRFGSGYTF. The CDR3 nucleotides read TGTGCCAGCAGATTCGGGAGCGGCTACACCTTC.

The V call is TRBV7-3, the J call TRBJ2-5, with D hard to call. The V end lost 0 bases, the J end lost 5 bases, and 16 bases lay between the germline ends. The CDR3 is 16 residues long. Germline assignment: CDR1 SGHTA and CDR2 FQGTGA. The CDR3 region is CASSLTVPSKTETQYF. CDR3 DNA: TGTGCCAGCAGCTTAACGGTTCCCTCAAAGACGGAGACCCAGTACTTC.

This clonotype showed up just a few times. The rearrangement links TRBV10-3 to TRBJ2-7, with 12 bases aligning to TRBD2. Per the germline V gene, CDR1 is ENHRY and CDR2 is SYGVKD. This CDR3 spans 14 amino acids. V lost 10 bases, J lost 4 bases, and 8 bases stayed unmatched. The CDR3 region has the DNA TGTGCCACCCGACTAGCGGGAGCTGAGTACGAGCAGTACTTC. Its protein is CATRLAGAEYEQYF.

This clonotype was seen a few times. The V and J genes are TRBV6-5 and TRBJ1-5; D gene unclear. Trimming pared 0 bases from V and 5 bases from J, leaving 8 bases between. This CDR3 comprises 14 residues. CDR1 MNHEY and CDR2 SVGAGI come from the germline V gene. The chain's CDR3 is CASSYSTADQPQHF. The CDR3 DNA is TGTGCCAGCAGTTACTCGACGGCGGATCAGCCCCAGCATTTT.

The CDR3 DNA follows: TGCGCCAGCAGAGTAGCCGGGGAGCTGTTTTTT. This codes for CASRVAGELFF. The chain links TRBV5-1 to TRBJ2-2; D is uncertain. This CDR3 region has 11 residues. Germline CDR1 is SGHRS and CDR2 is YFSETQ. Trimming took 5 bases from V and 6 from J, leaving 5 bases between them.

The rearrangement links TRBV28 to TRBJ2-1; D remains unclear. The CDR3 spans 14 residues. V was pared by 3 bases and J by 4 bases, with 10 bases between. The germline V gene encodes CDR1 MDHEN and CDR2 SYDVKM. CDR3 sequence reads: CASSFLGLYNEQFF. The CDR3 DNA is TGTGCCAGCAGTTTTCTGGGTCTGTACAATGAGCAGTTCTTC. Full variable domain (remainder filled in from reference TRBV28 and TRBJ2-1): DVKVTQSSRYLVKRTGEKVFLECVQDMDHENMFWYRQDPGLGLRLIYFSYDVKMKEKGDIPEGYSVSREKKERFSLILESASTNQTSMYLCASSFLGLYNEQFFGPGTRLTVL.

In this sample, this clonotype turned up a few times. This chain uses TRBV30 with TRBJ2-7; D is uncertain. The CDR3 runs to 12 residues. CDR1 and CDR2 (germline): GTSNPN, SVGIG (reference sequence). The V end lost 0 bases, the J end lost 1 base, and 4 bases lay between the germline ends. In nucleotides, the CDR3 is TGTGCCTGGAGTGTCTTATCCTACGAGCAGTACTTC. It encodes CAWSVLSYEQYF.